This TCR beta chain stems from a study of T cell repertoires in cytomegalovirus infection. For the study at large: The study used recently identified HLA-C-restricted and well-studied HLA-B-restricted CMV epitopes.

TCRdb itself ran the reads through MiXCR, one entry per CDR3 protein. This sample has some 900,000 distinct CDR3 sequences, with about 31% found just once. As for this clonotype: Its matching antigen is unknown. Relative to the germline gene, one junction end is altered; a read error may explain this.

This receptor was obtained from a human donor in good health (CMV status not recorded). Some clones in this sample may be carry-over from other donors' samples. This specimen was cultured CD8+ T cells from PBMCs, taken from culture after CMV antigen stimulation.

Here the CDR3 reads CVSSDMNTEAFF. The CDR3 DNA follows: TGTGTCAGCAGCGATATGAACACTGAAGCTTTCTTT. This chain links TRBV7-4 with TRBJ1-1; D is unresolved. The length of the CDR3 is 12 residues. Germline V gene lookup returns CDR1 SGHVT and CDR2 SQSDAQ.